The following is a TCR beta chain sequence with its context. Its antigen specificity is not known. No much larger clonotype is one base removed from it; base qualities were not supplied. The data stem from a study of shared clonotypes between healthy human individuals (dated by TCRdb to the early 2020s). About the investigation overall: A couple of women and a few men aged 18 to 49 years were included in the cohort. Blood TCR repertoires of roughly five healthy adults were deeply sequenced to estimate repertoire size and the extent of clonotype sharing between individuals. Libraries were prepared and TCR repertoires were sequenced by different laboratories using diverse techniques, in order to increase sequencing depth and limit assay-specific biases. For each donor, CD4 naive and CD4 memory were each run on three plates, CD8 naive on two plates, and CD8 memory on one plate. Per donor, leukapheresis produced somewhere between about 0.8 and 9 billion PBMCs. What the work shows at the level of the full study, not this receptor alone: Sampling was restricted to blood, and TCR repertoires in tissues likely differ from the TCR repertoires found in blood. Across several donors, approximately 4.6% of naive CD4, over 3% of naive CD8, about 2.3% of memory CD4, and approximately 0.4% of memory CD8 clonotypes were shared. Estimated clonotype richness was generally larger for naive than for memory subsets. Clonotypes shared by all four sorted-subset donors showed higher generation probabilities than non-shared clonotypes. Pairwise subsampling led to the expectation that sequencing depth would affect the degree of clonotype sharing among donors. The genetic and exposure-history diversity represented was limited by the small number of donors. Incomplete sequencing was indicated by rarefaction of sorted-subset datasets, despite the large sequencing depth.

TCR CDR3 regions were amplified from genomic DNA by multiplex PCR using the deep immunoSEQ assay. Extracted genomic DNA from each cell subset was spread evenly across all wells of several immunoSEQ 96-well plates, with each plate serving as a replicate. For sorted subsets, around 200 ng genomic DNA, equal to some 28,000 T cell genomes, was loaded into each replicate PCR. Purified libraries were measured with a Qubit 3.0 fluorometer, size-checked on a Bioanalyzer 2100, and measured again with the KAPA Library Quantification kit. Every immunoSEQ 96-well plate was sequenced on a separate single-read 150-cycle Illumina NextSeq 550 flow cell. Under the source paper's analysis protocol: Because the immunoSEQ output held only junctional sequences and lacked quality scores, the filtering could not match the filtering applied to full-length reads. Sequences were annotated with PyIR, a Python wrapper for IgBLAST v1.9, using IMGT germline references to assign V/J genes and CDR3. Any read was removed if the V/J assignment was weak (E-value above 1e-6), the CDR3 was missing, or the read contained stop codons, out-of-frame junctions, or ambiguous translated residues. A V3J clonotype was defined by an identical inferred V gene, J gene, and CDR3 amino acid sequence. To compute the percentage overlap between repertoires, the number of shared unique clonotypes was divided by the size of the smaller repertoire. Three approaches were used to assess repertoire richness: RTK rarefaction, the Chao1 estimator, and Recon v2.1 estimates of unobserved clonotypes. Generation probabilities for all TCRbeta clonotypes obtained by the gDNA method from a handful of donors were computed using OLGA. The source is immuneACCESS, and TCRdb retained only in-frame sequences with V and J called. Part of the clones is not carried over; for the studies checked, unresolved V genes explain less than half of this, and the remainder is unexplained. Clonal size and the V and J genes are those of that table, whereas D and trimming came from the DNA. Counted in this sample were around 2.1 million clones; 85% to 95% of them appeared once. The ten biggest clones cover more than 1.5% of the sample.

CD8 naive samples were CD45RO-negative cells positively selected for CCR7, giving a CD45RA+CCR7+ population that excluded TemRA cells. Donors were healthy HIV-negative adults with no recently reported acute infections or vaccinations. Every donor was a Caucasian adult residing in Nashville, Tennessee, USA. Blood was collected by leukapheresis, and PBMCs were isolated by Ficoll-Histopaque density gradient centrifugation and then cryopreserved in liquid nitrogen vapor phase. Purity and quantity of every magnetically sorted T cell population were checked by analytical flow cytometry. Genomic DNA was isolated from every sorted fraction and measured by UV absorbance on a Nanodrop 2000c. According to the germline V gene (reference sequence), CDR1 reads LNHDA and CDR2 reads SQIVND. V gives up 10 bases and J gives up 3 bases, and the segment between their germline ends measures 19 bases. Counted from cysteine to phenylalanine, this CDR3 has 15 amino acids. Only the CDR3 region is kept as DNA, spanning 45 bases read in frame from base 1.

The origin of this receptor is a man younger than 30 in good health. Some clones in this sample may be carry-over from other donors' samples. The chain couples TRBV19 to TRBJ1-3; the D region possibly corresponds to TRBD1 (6 bases align). Sequencing input: naive CD8+ T cells from PBMCs. The cell subset or site label, read with the paper, signifies: CD45RA+CCR7+. The nucleotide sequence is TGTGCCACCAAGTCAGGGGATGAGATTGGAAACACCATATATTTT. The encoded protein is CATKSGDEIGNTIYF.